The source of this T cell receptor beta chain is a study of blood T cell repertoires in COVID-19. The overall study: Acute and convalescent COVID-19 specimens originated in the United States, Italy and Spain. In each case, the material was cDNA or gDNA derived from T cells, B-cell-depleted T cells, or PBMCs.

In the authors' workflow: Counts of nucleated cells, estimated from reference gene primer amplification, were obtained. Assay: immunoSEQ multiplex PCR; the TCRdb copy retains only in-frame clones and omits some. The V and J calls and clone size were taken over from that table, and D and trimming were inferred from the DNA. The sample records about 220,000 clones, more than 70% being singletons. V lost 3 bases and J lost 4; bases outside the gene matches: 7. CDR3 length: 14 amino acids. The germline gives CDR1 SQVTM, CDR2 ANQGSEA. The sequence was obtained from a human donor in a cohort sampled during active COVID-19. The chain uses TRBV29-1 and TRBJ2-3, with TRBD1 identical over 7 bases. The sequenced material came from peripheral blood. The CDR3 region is CSVDKGQVSDTQYF. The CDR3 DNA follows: TGCAGCGTTGACAAAGGACAGGTATCAGATACGCAGTATTTT.